This T cell receptor (beta chain) was captured in a study of cytomegalovirus exposure and HLA in healthy donors. The study's findings and limits: Later genetic work tied a missense DCLRE1C variant to beta-chain V and J trimming.

V was shortened by 1 base and J by 2 bases, with 7 bases between the two germline ends. From germline, CDR1 is SGHAT and CDR2 FQDESV (reference sequence). The CDR3 extends over 14 amino acids. The PCR ran on 60 Vbeta and 13 Jbeta primers. Assay used: immunoSEQ multiplex PCR; TCRdb lists only in-frame clones, some missing. The table records roughly 180,000 clones, around 78% of them present only once. For this clone: Antigen: not known.

This TCR was sampled from a female donor in good health and CMV-seronegative. Material: PBMCs. The chain couples TRBV11-1 to TRBJ2-3, with D possibly being TRBD1 (5 bases). CDR3 loop: CASSLGRATDTQYF. In DNA form, the CDR3 reads TGTGCCAGCAGCTTAGGCAGGGCCACAGATACGCAGTATTTT.